What follows is one T cell receptor beta chain and its context. The source of the sample is a study of T cells in pancreatic ductal adenocarcinoma. Selected pancreatic ductal adenocarcinoma patients had undergone surgery without neoadjuvant therapy. In germline, CDR1 is MNHEY, CDR2 SVGAGI. This CDR3 contains 13 residues. The V and J ends lost 6 bases and 3 bases respectively, with 12 bases between them. This table comes from immunoSEQ multiplex PCR, and its TCRdb copy is limited to in-frame clones, with some not included. The table shows approximately 2,500 clones, with roughly 84% occurring only once.

Sequenced: pancreatic tumor tissue. The TCR sequence derives from a human donor with pancreatic ductal adenocarcinoma. The chain has TRBV6-5 and TRBJ2-7, with D possibly TRBD2 on 6 matching bases. The CDR3 nucleotides are TGTGCCAGCAGGGGGGGACCGTACTACGAGCAGTACTTC. This encodes CASRGGPYYEQYF.